Following are 3 T cell receptor beta chains from one sample sequenced in a study of blood T cell repertoires in COVID-19. Repertoires were generated with immunoSEQ multiplex PCR, while TCRdb's copy carries only in-frame clones and drops some. Of roughly 200,000 clones in the sample, about 84% were seen once. The source material was peripheral blood. The receptors stem from an elderly woman with COVID-19, enrolled during active disease.

This clone was counted a few times. The J gene is TRBJ1-1, the V gene TRBV2; D perhaps matches TRBD1 (5 bases). Germline V gene data show CDR1 as SNHLY and CDR2 as FYNNEI. Trimming stripped 6 bases from V and 5 bases from J, with 13 bases between. The CDR3 covers 13 residues. CDR3 loop: CASRADGGTEAFF. The CDR3 coding sequence is TGTGCCAGCAGGGCCGACGGGGGGACTGAAGCTTTCTTT. Full variable domain (remainder filled in from reference TRBV2 and TRBJ1-1): EPEVTQTPSHQVTQMGQEVILRCVPISNHLYFYWYRQILGQKVEFLVSFYNNEISEKSEIFDDQFSVERPDGSNFTLKIRSTKLEDSAMYFCASRADGGTEAFFGQGTRLTVV.

This chain connects TRBV7-9 to TRBJ1-2; perhaps TRBD1 as D (5 bases). V lost 5 bases and J 3 bases, leaving 16 bases between the germline ends. CDR3 length equals 15 residues. CDR1 and CDR2 (germline): SEHNR, FQNEAQ (reference sequence). This chain's CDR3 is CASSANQGRDYGYTF. The CDR3 bases are TGTGCCAGCAGCGCGAACCAGGGAAGGGACTATGGCTACACCTTC. The entire variable domain, with the rest obtained from reference TRBV7-9 and TRBJ1-2, is as follows: DTGVSQNPRHKITKRGQNVTFRCDPISEHNRLYWYRQTLGQGPEFLTYFQNEAQLEKSRLLSDRFSAERPKGSFSTLEIQRTEQGDSAMYLCASSANQGRDYGYTFGSGTRLTVV.

V and J are TRBV4-1 and TRBJ1-1; D is perhaps TRBD1 (6 bases). Germline CDR1 and CDR2: MGHRA and YSYEKL. Trimming removed 0 bases from V and 1 base from J, with 9 bases in between. This CDR3 is built from 15 residues. The CDR3 sequence is CASSQDSGQNTEAFF. In DNA, the CDR3 is TGCGCCAGCAGCCAAGATTCGGGACAGAACACTGAAGCTTTCTTT.